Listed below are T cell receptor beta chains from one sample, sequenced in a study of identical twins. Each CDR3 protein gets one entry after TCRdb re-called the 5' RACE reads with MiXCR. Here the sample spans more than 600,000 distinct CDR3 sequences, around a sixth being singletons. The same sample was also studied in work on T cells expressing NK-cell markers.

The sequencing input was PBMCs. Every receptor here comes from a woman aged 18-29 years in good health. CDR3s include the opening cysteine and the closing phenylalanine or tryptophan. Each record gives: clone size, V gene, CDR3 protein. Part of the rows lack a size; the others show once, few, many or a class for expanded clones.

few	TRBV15	CATSRELIDQPQHF
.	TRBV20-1	CSARDVSGGNNKETQYF
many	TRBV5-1	CASSYGQEGMIAFF
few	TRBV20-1	CSARDGQLNTEAFF
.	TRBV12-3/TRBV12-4	CASSFAPRGSYNSPLHF
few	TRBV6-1	CASSALAGVGTQYF
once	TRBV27	CASNEGSHTGELFF
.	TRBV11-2	CASSLEAGTDRETQYF
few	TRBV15	CATGRTGRNSPLHF
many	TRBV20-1	CSARGGNYGYTF
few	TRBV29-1	CSVDLGLNTEAFF
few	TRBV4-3	CASSQEPGTSGNEQFF
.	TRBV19	CASSISGWGEQYF
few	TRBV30	CAWGKPGTQYF
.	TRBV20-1	CSVLGYNTGELFF
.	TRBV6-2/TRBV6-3	CASSRLAGVMGEQFF
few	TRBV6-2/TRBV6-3	CASSYWDSYNEQFF
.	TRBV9	CASRDRVHGYTF
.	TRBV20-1	CSARGTGPMKLFF
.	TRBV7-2	CASSPGRGRSGEQFF
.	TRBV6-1	CASRYSGWDTGELFF
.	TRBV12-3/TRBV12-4	CASRVRKGTDTQYF
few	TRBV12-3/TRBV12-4	CASIKRELAGNTIYF
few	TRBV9	CASSVGVGAKETQYF
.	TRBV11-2	CASSLDYLPPYNEQFF
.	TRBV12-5	CASGFSEYEQYF
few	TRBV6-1	CASNGDRSTGELFF
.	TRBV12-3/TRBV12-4	CASSPGTLNIQYF
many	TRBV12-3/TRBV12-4	CASSYDPGQSNSPLHF
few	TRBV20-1	CSAAGTANTGELFF
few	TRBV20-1	CCARDLGGRGSTDTQYF
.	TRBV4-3	CASSQDSTVYEQYF
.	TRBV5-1	CASSVNGGGETQYF
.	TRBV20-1	CSAGAQREQFF
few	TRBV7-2	CASSLASDYNEQFF
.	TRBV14	CASSRYPDRGSDEQYF
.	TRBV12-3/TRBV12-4	CASRQTGGKGEQYF
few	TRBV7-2	CASSPGPNSYNEQFF
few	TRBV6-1	CASSSVAGGDNGELFF
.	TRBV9	CASSDPSGGSTDTQYF
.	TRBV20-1	CSYDTYNEQFF
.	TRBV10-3	CAIRSYPGNTHGYTF
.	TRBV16	CASSPRTGRFYNEQFF